These 25 T cell receptor beta chains came from one sample sequenced in a study of T cells in localized non-small cell lung cancer. Clones were sequenced by immunoSEQ multiplex PCR, and TCRdb holds only the in-frame ones, with some missing. The sample has around 140,000 clones, more than 70% seen once; the top ten hold around 1.7%. The material sequenced was peripheral blood, taken before any cancer treatment. The receptors were sampled from a female donor of 60 years or more with stage I lung adenocarcinoma.

To note about this clone: This sample also contains other DNA sequences that code for the same CDR3. The J gene is TRBJ2-3, the V gene TRBV5-1, with D uncertain. Germline assignment: CDR1 SGHRS and CDR2 YFSETQ. Trimming took off 3 bases at V and 3 bases at J, with 8 bases between the two ends. The CDR3 runs to 13 residues. The CDR3 sequence is CASSSLGTDTQYF. Here the CDR3 DNA reads TGCGCCAGCAGCTCCTTGGGAACAGATACGCAGTATTTT.

This clone was seen only once. CDR3 residues: CASSSRTAPGNTIYF. The CDR3 bases are TGTGCCAGCAGTTCTCGGACGGCTCCCGGAAACACCATATATTTT. The rearrangement uses TRBV2 and TRBJ1-3; D is uncertain. The germline CDR1 and CDR2 sequences are SNHLY and FYNNEI. V shed 5 bases and J shed 4 bases, with 15 bases lying between them. This CDR3 contains 15 residues.

The chain joins TRBV6-5 to TRBJ2-1, with D perhaps assigned TRBD1 or TRBD2 (5 bases each). The CDR3 covers 13 residues. CDR1 and CDR2 (germline): MNHEY, SVGAGI. V lost 6 bases and J lost 4, with 10 bases in between. This chain's CDR3 is CASSRDEYNEQFF. For the CDR3, the DNA is TGTGCCAGCAGCCGGGACGAATACAATGAGCAGTTCTTC.

This clone was counted once. This chain connects TRBV5-1 to TRBJ2-7, with D maybe TRBD2 (5 bases). Germline-derived CDR1 and CDR2 are SGHRS and YFSETQ. The CDR3 totals 12 residues. V was clipped by 5 bases and J by 4 bases, with 10 bases between them. CDR3 sequence: CASSKEGYEQYF. CDR3 bases: TGCGCCAGCAGTAAAGAGGGTTACGAGCAGTACTTC.

The chain couples TRBV28 to TRBJ1-1; D perhaps matches TRBD1 (5 bases). Trimming left V 7 bases short and J 1 base short, with 10 bases between. The CDR3 runs 13 residues. CDR1 and CDR2 from the germline V gene are MDHEN and SYDVKM. CDR3 in DNA: TGTGCCAGCATACCAACAGGGAACACTGAAGCTTTCTTT. It translates to CASIPTGNTEAFF.

This chain uses TRBV5-1 with TRBJ2-3; TRBD2 might be the D (6 bases). CDR3 size: 14 residues. V dropped 4 bases and J dropped 4 bases, with 13 bases sitting between them. CDR1 is SGHRS, CDR2 YFSETQ, per germline. The CDR3 is CASSKLAEADTQYF. CDR3 coding DNA: TGCGCCAGCAGCAAGTTAGCGGAGGCAGATACGCAGTATTTT.

The chain carries TRBV28 and TRBJ2-5; weak D call: TRBD2 (5 bases). The germline V gene encodes CDR1 MDHEN and CDR2 SYDVKM. The CDR3 length is 14 residues. The germline V and J ends were trimmed by 2 bases and 4 bases, with 11 bases remaining between them. CDR3 sequence reads: CASSLEGRIETQYF. CDR3 coding DNA: TGTGCCAGCAGTTTAGAGGGCCGAATAGAGACCCAGTACTTC.

This clone was picked up one time. The rearrangement links TRBV19 to TRBJ1-4; D is unresolved. From germline, CDR1 is LNHDA and CDR2 SQIVND (reference sequence). V lost 7 bases and J 0 bases, leaving 12 bases between the germline ends. The CDR3 runs to 15 residues. In nucleotides, the CDR3 is TGTGCCAGTATTCGGAGGAGTGCAACTAATGAAAAACTGTTTTTT. It codes for CASIRRSATNEKLFF.

The chain uses TRBV19 and TRBJ1-2; 8 bases fit TRBD1. The CDR3 is 15 residues long. Germline V gene data show CDR1 as LNHDA and CDR2 as SQIVND (reference sequence). After removal of 8 bases from V and 4 bases from J, the junction contained 12 bases not matched to a gene. The CDR3 region is CASREPGTGIYGYTF. The CDR3 nucleotides are TGTGCCAGTCGGGAACCTGGGACAGGCATCTATGGCTACACCTTC.

The chain is built from TRBV11-2 and TRBJ2-2, with 13 bases lining up with TRBD2. V lost 5 bases to trimming and J lost 5 bases; unmatched junction nucleotides: 8. The CDR3 has 17 residues. Germline assignment: CDR1 SGHAT and CDR2 FQNNGV. As DNA, the CDR3 is TGTGCCAGCAGCCCCTGGACTAGCGGGAGAAATACCGGGGAGCTGTTTTTT. It is translated as CASSPWTSGRNTGELFF.

The chain has TRBV5-1 and TRBJ2-7, with 10 bases aligning to TRBD2. This CDR3 comprises 16 residues. V lost 4 bases to trimming and J lost 2 bases; unmatched junction nucleotides: 9. Germline CDR1 is SGHRS and CDR2 is YFSETQ. The CDR3 DNA is TGCGCCAGCAGCGCTGGACTAGCGGTCACACCCTACGAGCAGTACTTC. It specifies CASSAGLAVTPYEQYF.

The chain carries TRBV6-5 and TRBJ2-6; no definite D call. The CDR3 is 14 amino acids. V lost 0 bases and J 15 bases, leaving 15 bases between the germline ends. Per the germline V gene, CDR1 is MNHEY and CDR2 is SVGAGI. CDR3 bases: TGTGCCAGCAGTTACTCGATTGCCTTTGCAAGCCTGACTTTC. As protein: CASSYSIAFASLTF.

The genes are TRBV5-1 and TRBJ2-5; TRBD1 matches at 9 bases. After removal of 9 bases from V and 7 bases from J, the junction contained 22 bases not matched to a gene. The CDR3 has 17 amino acids. The V gene's germline CDR1 is SGHRS and CDR2 YFSETQ. CDR3 bases: TGCGCCAACCGGGCGCCTACACAGGGGGCAACCCGAGGGACCCAGTACTTC. Amino acid sequence: CANRAPTQGATRGTQYF.

This chain connects TRBV6-5 to TRBJ2-1; possibly TRBD2 for D (7 bases). V gave up 6 bases and J gave up 6 bases, with 18 bases separating them. Germline CDR1 and CDR2: MNHEY and SVGAGI. The CDR3 consists of 15 residues. The CDR3 DNA reads as TGTGCCAGCAGAAGGGGGACTAAGAGTTCCAATGAGCAGTTCTTC. Translated: CASRRGTKSSNEQFF.

This chain uses TRBV5-4 with TRBJ2-7; 11 bases are a match to TRBD1. Germline V gene data show CDR1 as SGHNT and CDR2 as YYREEE (reference sequence). The J segment lost 3 bases and the V segment lost 4 bases, leaving 9 bases of the junction unmatched. The CDR3 contains 16 residues. CDR3 in amino acids: CASSRTGQGVFYEQYF. In DNA, the CDR3 is TGTGCCAGCAGCAGGACGGGACAGGGGGTGTTCTACGAGCAGTACTTC. The full variable domain, its missing parts supplied by reference TRBV5-4 and TRBJ2-7, is ETGVTQSPTHLIKTRGQQVTLRCSSQSGHNTVSWYQQALGQGPQFIFQYYREEENGRGNFPPRFSGLQFPNYSSELNVNALELDDSALYLCASSRTGQGVFYEQYFGPGTRLTVT.

The chain combines TRBV6-6 with TRBJ1-3; D remains ambiguous. This CDR3 is built from 16 residues. V was pared by 8 bases and J by 0 bases, with 17 bases between. Germline CDR1 MNHNY, CDR2 SVGAGI (reference sequence). In DNA, the CDR3 is TGTGCCAGCGGAAGTCAGAGGGTACTCTCTGGAAACACCATATATTTT. Its translation: CASGSQRVLSGNTIYF.

The chain links TRBV14 to TRBJ2-3; the match to TRBD2 covers 11 bases. CDR3 length: 18 amino acids. J gave up 0 bases and V 3 bases, and 8 bases lay outside the gene matches. Germline V gene sequence: CDR1 SGHDN, CDR2 FVKESK. As DNA, the CDR3 is TGTGCCAGCAGCCACTTCGGGGGACTAGCGGAAAGCACAGATACGCAGTATTTT. Protein: CASSHFGGLAESTDTQYF.

This clone was counted only a few times. In DNA, the CDR3 is TGTGCCAGCAGCTCCTGGGAACTTCAAGAGACCCAGTACTTC. This encodes CASSSWELQETQYF. The chain couples TRBV7-9 to TRBJ2-5; D unclear. Trimming shortened V by 4 bases and J by 2 bases, and 11 bases separated the two germline ends. Germline V gene sequence: CDR1 SEHNR, CDR2 FQNEAQ (reference sequence). The CDR3 has 14 amino acids.

This clone came up a few times. The chain uses TRBV7-9 and TRBJ2-7, with D perhaps TRBD1 or TRBD2 (5 bases each). With 0 bases removed from V and 6 bases from J, the gap between germline ends came to 12 bases. This CDR3 contains 14 residues. From germline, CDR1 is SEHNR and CDR2 FQNEAQ (reference sequence). CDR3 DNA: TGTGCCAGCAGCTTAGCGTTGGGGACGGTCGAGCAGTACTTC. It translates to CASSLALGTVEQYF.

The rearrangement joins TRBV5-1 to TRBJ1-1, with unresolved D. V was trimmed by 7 bases and J by 3 bases, leaving 10 bases between them. Germline V gene lookup returns CDR1 SGHRS and CDR2 YFSETQ. The CDR3 runs to 12 residues. In DNA, the CDR3 is TGCGCCAGCTCCCAATACGACACTGAAGCTTTCTTT. Translating gives CASSQYDTEAFF.

Notes on this clone: One end of the junction varies from germline; a read error may be responsible. The V call is TRBV2, the J call TRBJ2-3; the D call may be TRBD1 or TRBD2 (6 bases each). This CDR3 has 13 residues. Germline V gives CDR1 SNHLY, CDR2 FYNNEI. CDR3 sequence reads: CASREGGTDTQYF. DNA for the CDR3: TGTGCCAGCAGGGAAGGGGGGACAGATACGCAGTATTTT. The full variable domain, with the rest looked up from reference TRBV2 and TRBJ2-3, is EPEVTQTPSHQVTQMGQEVILRCVPISNHLYFYWYRQILGQKVEFLVSFYNNEISEKSEIFDDQFSVERPDGSNFTLKIRSTKLEDSAMYFCASREGGTDTQYFGPGTRLTVL.

V and J are TRBV5-4 and TRBJ2-7, with 10 nucleotides matching TRBD1. Germline trimming cut 2 bases from V and 2 bases from J; bases unmatched to any gene: 1. This CDR3 contains 14 residues. CDR1 is SGHNT and CDR2 is YYREEE in the germline V gene (reference sequence). The CDR3 sequence: CASSLDRGPYEQYF. In nucleotides, the CDR3 is TGTGCCAGCAGCTTAGACAGGGGGCCCTACGAGCAGTACTTC.

The chain has TRBV28 and TRBJ1-4, with D unresolved. The CDR3 is 14 residues long. V was trimmed by 6 bases and J by 3 bases, leaving 11 bases between them. Germline V gene sequence: CDR1 MDHEN, CDR2 SYDVKM. This chain's CDR3 is CASSPPNPNEKLFF. The CDR3 DNA reads as TGTGCCAGCAGCCCCCCAAATCCTAATGAAAAACTGTTTTTT.

The chain employs TRBV19 and TRBJ2-5; possibly TRBD2 for D (6 bases). V shed 5 bases and J shed 5 bases, with 12 bases lying between them. The CDR3 totals 13 residues. Germline V gene sequence: CDR1 LNHDA, CDR2 SQIVND (reference sequence). This CDR3 is CASSGDFGETQYF. The CDR3 region has the DNA TGTGCCAGTAGTGGGGACTTCGGGGAGACCCAGTACTTC.

This clone was observed a single time. The rearrangement links TRBV28 to TRBJ2-2, with 11 bases that match TRBD2. CDR3 size: 16 residues. CDR1 MDHEN and CDR2 SYDVKM come from the germline V gene. J gave up 3 bases and V 6 bases, and 6 bases lay outside the gene matches. The CDR3 here is CASSLTSGIYTGELFF. In DNA form, the CDR3 reads TGTGCCAGCAGCCTGACTAGCGGGATATACACCGGGGAGCTGTTTTTT.